This T cell receptor beta chain was identified during a study of blood T cells in healthy people across ages. This clonotype came up once. Its specificity is not known. Findings and limits, study-wide: Older age went with lower TCR beta diversity per million T cells, in a roughly linear way.

Trimming removed 6 bases from V and 0 bases from J, with 13 bases in between. The CDR3 totals 15 residues. Then a second PCR, running roughly 7 to 12 cycles, was carried out with a sample-barcoded 5' primer and a J-beta primer mix. TCRdb itself ran the 5' RACE reads through MiXCR, one entry per CDR3 protein. Of over 1,200,000 distinct CDR3 sequences listed, approximately 59% are singletons. This TCR came from a man aged 18-30 years in good health. The specimen was blood. The J gene is TRBJ2-3, the V gene TRBV12-3 or TRBV12-4; D is perhaps TRBD1 or TRBD2 (5 bases each). DNA for the CDR3: TGTGCCAGCAGCCGTCTGGGACCTAGCACAGATACGCAGTATTTT. Residues: CASSRLGPSTDTQYF.